This T cell receptor (beta chain) derives from a study of blood T cell repertoires in COVID-19. Looking at the study overall: T cells, B-cell-depleted T cells, or PBMCs supplied cDNA or gDNA.

The CDR3 spans 14 residues. Germline V lookup: CDR1 MRHNA, CDR2 SNTAGT. Losses at the gene ends were 6 bases for V and 2 bases for J; bases not matched to a gene: 5. As for this clone: The sample carries other DNA sequences with the same CDR3.

The assay was immunoSEQ multiplex PCR, and TCRdb's table has in-frame clones only and misses some. The repertoire holds 340,000 or so clones, around nine tenths seen once, with 1% in the top ten. This receptor was taken from a man in his forties or fifties with active or convalescent COVID-19. V is TRBV6-4 and J is TRBJ1-1; TRBD1 agrees at 8 bases. Material: peripheral blood. This CDR3 reads CASRGDRGNTEAFF. The CDR3 DNA reads as TGTGCCAGCAGGGGTGACAGGGGTAACACTGAAGCTTTCTTT.